Listed below are T cell receptor beta chains from one sample, sequenced in a study of blood T cell repertoires in COVID-19. TCRdb's table, derived via immunoSEQ multiplex PCR, lists solely in-frame clones and lacks some. There are approximately 240,000 clones in the sample; 83% occur only once, and around 1.3% lies in the top ten. Sequencing input: peripheral blood. These receptor sequences come from a woman in her twenties or thirties with COVID-19, enrolled during active disease. CDR3s include the opening cysteine and the closing phenylalanine or tryptophan. Each record gives: clone size, D gene, V gene, CDR3 protein. D genes are given only for firm matches. Clone size, where shown, is once, few, many, or a class for clones that have expanded.

clone_size: NA
d_call: NA
v_call: TRBV30
cdr3_aa: CAWKTSGSYTF

clone_size: NA
d_call: TRBD1
v_call: TRBV5-1
cdr3_aa: CASSYRTGINEQFF

clone_size: few
d_call: TRBD2
v_call: TRBV11-1
cdr3_aa: CASSRGGSGVPETQYF

clone_size: NA
d_call: TRBD1
v_call: TRBV5-4
cdr3_aa: CASNLQGAVGELFF

clone_size: NA
d_call: NA
v_call: TRBV28
cdr3_aa: CASRGPQGSHQPQHF

clone_size: NA
d_call: NA
v_call: TRBV27
cdr3_aa: CASSLDRSSYNEQFF

clone_size: NA
d_call: NA
v_call: TRBV14
cdr3_aa: CASSQDLPGNEQFF

clone_size: NA
d_call: NA
v_call: TRBV6-6
cdr3_aa: CASSYVQGAGELFF

clone_size: few
d_call: TRBD1
v_call: TRBV7-3
cdr3_aa: CASSPTGGDGYTF

clone_size: NA
d_call: TRBD2
v_call: TRBV9
cdr3_aa: CASSAGLAGNRLANEQFF

clone_size: NA
d_call: NA
v_call: TRBV27
cdr3_aa: CASSYQIAAANEKLFF

clone_size: NA
d_call: TRBD2
v_call: TRBV7-3
cdr3_aa: CASSGSGGETQYF

clone_size: NA
d_call: NA
v_call: TRBV4-1
cdr3_aa: CASSPLGQGRNEQFF

clone_size: NA
d_call: NA
v_call: TRBV4-3
cdr3_aa: CASSQISRGLKAQYF

clone_size: NA
d_call: NA
v_call: TRBV5-1
cdr3_aa: CASSLSLNSPYSGANVLTF

clone_size: NA
d_call: TRBD1
v_call: TRBV18
cdr3_aa: CASGQGAWGNQPQHF

clone_size: few
d_call: TRBD1
v_call: TRBV11-2
cdr3_aa: CASSLNRDRGVPLHF

clone_size: NA
d_call: NA
v_call: TRBV9
cdr3_aa: CASSVGTMGGRVEDTQYF

clone_size: many
d_call: NA
v_call: TRBV11-3
cdr3_aa: CASSLETGEQFF

clone_size: NA
d_call: NA
v_call: TRBV20-1
cdr3_aa: CSASGGDPYEQYF

clone_size: NA
d_call: TRBD1
v_call: TRBV3-1/TRBV3-2
cdr3_aa: CASSRQGEAFF

clone_size: NA
d_call: TRBD2
v_call: TRBV19
cdr3_aa: CASSGPGRAYEQYF

clone_size: many
d_call: NA
v_call: TRBV11-2
cdr3_aa: CASSPRQSGISGNTIYF

clone_size: once
d_call: NA
v_call: TRBV4-1
cdr3_aa: CASSQHTIGSQGLRLFSYEQYF

clone_size: NA
d_call: NA
v_call: TRBV15
cdr3_aa: CATSRPGQTGPGEQYF

clone_size: NA
d_call: TRBD2
v_call: TRBV10-2
cdr3_aa: CASSELAGDINEQFF

clone_size: NA
d_call: TRBD2
v_call: TRBV5-4
cdr3_aa: CASSLASLGGGASQETQYF

clone_size: NA
d_call: NA
v_call: TRBV6-5
cdr3_aa: CAGRTGNLGEQYF

clone_size: NA
d_call: TRBD2
v_call: TRBV7-9
cdr3_aa: CASSQSGAGEQYF

clone_size: NA
d_call: TRBD2
v_call: TRBV7-9
cdr3_aa: CASSSTSGQQETQYF

clone_size: NA
d_call: NA
v_call: TRBV5-1
cdr3_aa: CASSLAGIGNEQFF

clone_size: many
d_call: TRBD1
v_call: TRBV5-4
cdr3_aa: CASSLWGTGPRGYTF

clone_size: NA
d_call: TRBD1
v_call: TRBV19
cdr3_aa: CASSIRDRGQPQHF

clone_size: NA
d_call: NA
v_call: TRBV5-1
cdr3_aa: CASTPTDGSQETQYF

clone_size: NA
d_call: NA
v_call: TRBV12-3/TRBV12-4
cdr3_aa: CASSLDSNYGYTF

clone_size: NA
d_call: NA
v_call: TRBV5-1
cdr3_aa: CASNPDRGVVVF

clone_size: NA
d_call: NA
v_call: TRBV11-1
cdr3_aa: CASSGAPSYEQYF

clone_size: NA
d_call: NA
v_call: TRBV28
cdr3_aa: CASSGPGQEREQYF

clone_size: few
d_call: NA
v_call: TRBV5-1
cdr3_aa: CASSLEPQGSYNSPLHF

clone_size: NA
d_call: TRBD2
v_call: TRBV27
cdr3_aa: CASSSRDSGRNYNEQFF

clone_size: NA
d_call: NA
v_call: TRBV7-9
cdr3_aa: CASSLALGHEAFF